A selection of T cell receptor beta chains follows, all from one sample in a study of blood T cell repertoires in COVID-19. Sequenced by immunoSEQ multiplex PCR; TCRdb stores in-frame clones only, minus some. Here the sample spans 250,000 to 350,000 clones, about nine tenths being singletons. The specimen sequenced was PBMCs or T cells enriched from blood (not recorded which). The receptors here all came from a woman between 45 and 60 years old who had recovered from COVID-19. The CDR3 runs from the conserved cysteine through the conserved F or W. D genes are given only for firm matches. The size field is filled for only some rows; it gives once, few, many or a size class.

size: once
D: NA
V: TRBV7-2
J: TRBJ1-3
DNA: TGTGCCAGCAGCCGCCTTTTCGAGGGAAGCACCATATATTTT
CDR3: CASSRLFEGSTIYF

size: NA
D: TRBD1
V: TRBV19
J: TRBJ1-5
DNA: TGTGCCAGTAGTGTCCTTGAAGGGACAGGATTTAATCAGCCCCAGCATTTT
CDR3: CASSVLEGTGFNQPQHF

size: NA
D: TRBD2
V: TRBV28
J: TRBJ2-7
DNA: TGTGCCAGCATTGGAATGGCAAGCGGGAGGTTGCCCTACGAGCAGTACTTC
CDR3: CASIGMASGRLPYEQYF

size: NA
D: TRBD2
V: TRBV12-5
J: TRBJ2-5
DNA: TGTGCTAGTGGTTCGGGACTAGCGGGAGGGCAAGAGACCCAGTACTTC
CDR3: CASGSGLAGGQETQYF

size: once
D: NA
V: TRBV28
J: TRBJ1-5
DNA: TGTGCCAGCAGTAAACAGGGTCATCGTAGCAATCAGCCCCAGCATTTT
CDR3: CASSKQGHRSNQPQHF

size: NA
D: TRBD1
V: TRBV7-3
J: TRBJ2-7
DNA: TGTGCCAGCAGCTTAAGGGACAGCTCCTACGAGCAGTACTTC
CDR3: CASSLRDSSYEQYF

size: once
D: TRBD1
V: TRBV15
J: TRBJ1-2
DNA: TGTGCCACCAGCAGCCCCGACAGGGCGAAAGGCTACACCTTC
CDR3: CATSSPDRAKGYTF

size: NA
D: TRBD1
V: TRBV7-2
J: TRBJ2-7
DNA: TGTGCCAGCAGCCTGGGGACAGGGGTACCCTACGAGCAGTACTTC
CDR3: CASSLGTGVPYEQYF

size: once
D: NA
V: TRBV3-1/TRBV3-2
J: TRBJ2-3
DNA: TGTGCCAGCAGCCAAGATCGGAGTTTAGATACGCAGTATTTT
CDR3: CASSQDRSLDTQYF

size: NA
D: TRBD2
V: TRBV14
J: TRBJ2-7
DNA: TGTGCCAGCAGGGTGAGCGGGAGGGCCACCGAGCAGTACTTC
CDR3: CASRVSGRATEQYF

size: NA
D: TRBD2
V: TRBV4-2
J: TRBJ2-4
DNA: TGTGCCAGCAGCCAAGATTTGGGTAGCGGGAGTGGTGTGAACATTCAGTACTTC
CDR3: CASSQDLGSGSGVNIQYF

size: NA
D: NA
V: TRBV28
J: TRBJ1-3
DNA: TGTGCCAGCAGTTTAGGAGCTTTCTCTGGAAACACCATATATTTT
CDR3: CASSLGAFSGNTIYF

size: NA
D: TRBD2
V: TRBV3-1/TRBV3-2
J: TRBJ2-2
DNA: TGTGCCAGCAGCCGCCCCGGGACTAGCGGCTCGAACACCGGGGAGCTGTTTTTT
CDR3: CASSRPGTSGSNTGELFF

size: NA
D: NA
V: TRBV20-1
J: TRBJ2-7
DNA: TGCAGTGCTGGTGTTGTAGGGGGACACGAGCAGTACTTC
CDR3: CSAGVVGGHEQYF

size: once
D: NA
V: TRBV27
J: TRBJ1-1
DNA: TGTGCCAGCAGTTTAGGGGGTAGGAGGGACACTGAAGCTTTCTTT
CDR3: CASSLGGRRDTEAFF

size: NA
D: TRBD1
V: TRBV19
J: TRBJ2-7
DNA: TGTGCCAGTAGTATACCGGGACAGGGAATTTACGAGCAGTACTTC
CDR3: CASSIPGQGIYEQYF

size: NA
D: NA
V: TRBV13
J: TRBJ1-2
DNA: TGTGCCAGCCGGGGGGAATATGGCTACACCTTC
CDR3: CASRGEYGYTF

size: NA
D: NA
V: TRBV6-2/TRBV6-3
J: TRBJ1-5
DNA: TGTGCCAGCAGTTATTTCGGCAGGGCGCTGAATCAGCCCCAGCATTTT
CDR3: CASSYFGRALNQPQHF

size: NA
D: TRBD1
V: TRBV5-6
J: TRBJ2-5
DNA: TGTGCCAGCAGCTTGAGTACGGGACAGGACCAAGAGACCCAGTACTTC
CDR3: CASSLSTGQDQETQYF

size: NA
D: NA
V: TRBV29-1
J: TRBJ1-1
DNA: TGCAGCGTCCGAGGGAAGATGAACACTGAAGCTTTCTTT
CDR3: CSVRGKMNTEAFF

size: NA
D: TRBD1
V: TRBV2
J: TRBJ1-5
DNA: TGTGCCAGCAGGAGGACAGGGGGTAATCAGCCCCAGCATTTT
CDR3: CASRRTGGNQPQHF

size: NA
D: NA
V: TRBV18
J: TRBJ1-6
DNA: TGTGCCAGCTCACCAATGGAGGGTCCACCCCTCCACTTT
CDR3: CASSPMEGPPLHF

size: NA
D: TRBD1
V: TRBV4-3
J: TRBJ1-2
DNA: TGCGCCAGCAGCCGAGATTTAGACAGGGCAACCTCCCCCGGCTACACCTTC
CDR3: CASSRDLDRATSPGYTF

size: NA
D: NA
V: TRBV5-5
J: TRBJ2-2
DNA: TGTGCCAGCAGCTTGTTGTGGGGGCTAGGGACCGGGGAGCTGTTTTTT
CDR3: CASSLLWGLGTGELFF

size: NA
D: NA
V: TRBV20-1
J: TRBJ1-2
DNA: TGCAGTGCTGTTCTCCAGGGGGGCTACACCTTC
CDR3: CSAVLQGGYTF

size: NA
D: NA
V: TRBV27
J: TRBJ1-2
DNA: TGTGCCAGCAGTTTCGACAAGTATAATGGCTACACCTTC
CDR3: CASSFDKYNGYTF

size: NA
D: TRBD2
V: TRBV29-1
J: TRBJ2-7
DNA: TGCAGCGTTGAAAGAGTAGGCGGGAGAAACGAGCAGTACTTC
CDR3: CSVERVGGRNEQYF

size: NA
D: NA
V: TRBV2
J: TRBJ1-2
DNA: TGTGCCAGCTCACTCAGACAGGATTATGGCTACACCTTC
CDR3: CASSLRQDYGYTF

size: NA
D: NA
V: TRBV7-2
J: TRBJ2-1
DNA: TGTGCCAGCAGCCTCTCTTACACGAATGAGCAGTTCTTC
CDR3: CASSLSYTNEQFF

size: NA
D: NA
V: TRBV28
J: TRBJ1-1
DNA: TGTGCCAGCAGTTTGCCCCCATCGCGGCGGAACACTGAAGCTTTCTTT
CDR3: CASSLPPSRRNTEAFF

size: NA
D: TRBD2
V: TRBV28
J: TRBJ2-1
DNA: TGTGCCAGCAGTTTGGTTGGCGGGAGGTACAATGAGCAGTTCTTC
CDR3: CASSLVGGRYNEQFF

size: once
D: NA
V: TRBV4-3
J: TRBJ2-7
DNA: TGCGCCAGCAGCCAAGATAGCCAGGGGACTACCTACGAGCAGTACTTC
CDR3: CASSQDSQGTTYEQYF

size: NA
D: NA
V: TRBV28
J: TRBJ2-2
DNA: TGTGCCAGCAGCGGAGGGGTCGGGGAGCTGTTTTTT
CDR3: CASSGGVGELFF

size: NA
D: TRBD1
V: TRBV19
J: TRBJ1-1
DNA: TGTGCCAGTAGTATAAACCGGGACAGGCTATTCAACACTGAAGCTTTCTTT
CDR3: CASSINRDRLFNTEAFF

size: NA
D: TRBD2
V: TRBV5-1
J: TRBJ2-3
DNA: TGCGCCAGCAGCTTGGACGGGAGGGCCTCAGATACGCAGTATTTT
CDR3: CASSLDGRASDTQYF

size: NA
D: NA
V: TRBV4-1
J: TRBJ2-7
DNA: TGCGCCAGCAGCCATGGAGCCGGGTACGAGCAGTACTTC
CDR3: CASSHGAGYEQYF

size: once
D: NA
V: TRBV28
J: TRBJ1-5
DNA: TGTGCCAGCATTTCAGCGGGCCAGCCCCAGCATTTT
CDR3: CASISAGQPQHF

size: NA
D: TRBD1
V: TRBV27
J: TRBJ1-2
DNA: TGTGCCAGCAGTCGCCGGGACAGGGGCATCTATGGCTACACCTTC
CDR3: CASSRRDRGIYGYTF

size: NA
D: TRBD2
V: TRBV7-2
J: TRBJ2-1
DNA: TGTGCCAGCAGCTTATTTTCCGCGGGAGATATTGAGCAGTTCTTC
CDR3: CASSLFSAGDIEQFF

size: NA
D: NA
V: TRBV11-3
J: TRBJ2-3
DNA: TGTGCCAGCAGCCCGAGAAGCGGAAGCACAGATACGCAGTATTTT
CDR3: CASSPRSGSTDTQYF

size: NA
D: TRBD1
V: TRBV7-6
J: TRBJ1-4
DNA: TGTGCCAGCAGCTCAGGGACAGGGGACGGTTTATGGACTAATGAAAAACTGTTTTTT
CDR3: CASSSGTGDGLWTNEKLFF

size: NA
D: TRBD2
V: TRBV5-4
J: TRBJ2-3
DNA: TGTGCCAGCAGCCCGGGGGGACTCTTACGCACAGATACGCAGTATTTT
CDR3: CASSPGGLLRTDTQYF

size: NA
D: TRBD1
V: TRBV28
J: TRBJ1-2
DNA: TGTGCCAGCAGTGAGGGGGCAGGCTTTGGCTACACCTTC
CDR3: CASSEGAGFGYTF

size: NA
D: NA
V: TRBV20-1
J: TRBJ1-1
DNA: TGCAGTGCCCCCCGGGGGACTGAAGCTTTCTTT
CDR3: CSAPRGTEAFF

size: NA
D: NA
V: TRBV7-9
J: TRBJ1-2
DNA: TGTGCCAGCAGTCCCGGCTATGGCTACACCTTC
CDR3: CASSPGYGYTF